A single sample gave rise to the 9 T cell receptor beta chains below, sequenced in a study of blood T cell repertoires in COVID-19. The method was immunoSEQ multiplex PCR; TCRdb's version includes in-frame clones alone and lacks a portion of them. The sample shows about 270,000 clones, about 87% of them seen only once. Sequenced sample: PBMCs or T cells enriched from blood (not recorded which). These receptors were collected from a woman aged 50 to 65 who had recovered from COVID-19.

The chain recombines TRBV7-2 with TRBJ1-2, with D uncertain. CDR3 size: 15 residues. V lost 1 base and J 6 bases, leaving 15 bases between the germline ends. Germline V lookup: CDR1 SGHTA, CDR2 FQGNSA. CDR3 loop: CASSLGGQSGDGYTF. DNA of the CDR3: TGTGCCAGCAGCTTAGGTGGTCAGTCGGGAGATGGCTACACCTTC.

The chain has TRBV7-9 and TRBJ2-3; no reliable D call. The germline V and J ends were trimmed by 2 bases and 10 bases, with 7 bases remaining between them. The CDR3 has 11 residues. Per germline, CDR1 SEHNR and CDR2 FQNEAQ (reference sequence). CDR3 residues: CASSLKYSQYF. Written as DNA, the CDR3 is TGTGCCAGCAGCTTAAAATATTCGCAGTATTTT. Full variable domain (rest looked up from reference TRBV7-9 and TRBJ2-3): DTGVSQNPRHKITKRGQNVTFRCDPISEHNRLYWYRQTLGQGPEFLTYFQNEAQLEKSRLLSDRFSAERPKGSFSTLEIQRTEQGDSAMYLCASSLKYSQYFGPGTRLTVL.

The rearrangement links TRBV7-2 to TRBJ1-2; no reliable D call. The CDR3 totals 12 residues. The germline gives CDR1 SGHTA, CDR2 FQGNSA. V was clipped by 1 base and J by 8 bases, with 8 bases between them. This CDR3 reads CASSLGEWGYTF. In nucleotides, the CDR3 is TGTGCCAGCAGCTTAGGAGAGTGGGGCTACACCTTC.

The chain couples TRBV4-3 to TRBJ2-7; 7 positions match TRBD2. CDR3 size: 13 residues. Germline CDR1 and CDR2: LGHNA and YSLEER. The V and J ends lost 4 bases and 6 bases, in that order; junction bases with no gene match: 6. DNA for the CDR3: TGCGCCAGCAGCCCAGTTGGCGGGAGCGAGCAGTACTTC. Translating gives CASSPVGGSEQYF.

The V and J genes are TRBV27 and TRBJ1-6; a weak D match, TRBD1 (6 bases). CDR1 MNHEY and CDR2 SMNVEV come from the germline V gene (reference sequence). The CDR3 contains 16 residues. Trimming stripped 5 bases from V and 7 bases from J, with 18 bases between. CDR3 sequence (DNA): TGTGCCAGCAGTCCGCTCACAGGGCTTCAGAATTCACCCCTCCACTTT. This sequence encodes CASSPLTGLQNSPLHF.

The chain recombines TRBV5-1 with TRBJ1-1, with a weak D call TRBD1 (5 bases). Trimming shortened V by 6 bases and J by 3 bases, and 18 bases separated the two germline ends. The germline V gene encodes CDR1 SGHRS and CDR2 YFSETQ. The CDR3 consists of 15 residues. The CDR3 DNA reads TGCGCCAGCAAAAACCAACTCGGCAGGGACACTGAAGCTTTCTTT. Translating gives CASKNQLGRDTEAFF.

This chain connects TRBV24-1 to TRBJ2-1, with a possible D match to TRBD2 (5 bases). The CDR3 has 16 amino acids. Trimming left V 3 bases short and J 3 bases short, with 14 bases between. Germline V gene data show CDR1 as KGHDR and CDR2 as SFDVKD. In DNA, the CDR3 is TGTGCCACCAGTGATCCCCAGCGGAGAGGCTACAATGAGCAGTTCTTC. Translated, it gives CATSDPQRRGYNEQFF.

This chain uses TRBV7-2 with TRBJ1-1, with D tentatively TRBD1 (5 bases). V was trimmed by 8 bases and J by 5 bases, leaving 21 bases between them. From germline, CDR1 is SGHTA and CDR2 FQGNSA. This CDR3 has 15 amino acids. CDR3 DNA: TGTGCCAGCGACCCTTATGCGGGGGTCAAGACTGAAGCTTTCTTT. Translation: CASDPYAGVKTEAFF.

This clone is a singleton in its sample. This chain connects TRBV19 to TRBJ1-1, with a possible D match to TRBD1 (5 bases). Trimming pared 0 bases from V and 8 bases from J, leaving 7 bases between. CDR3 size: 12 residues. Per the germline V gene, CDR1 is LNHDA and CDR2 is SQIVND (reference sequence). In DNA, the CDR3 is TGTGCCAGTAGTATAGAAAGGGGAGAAGCTTTCTTT. Its protein product is CASSIERGEAFF.